A selection of T cell receptor beta chains follows, all from one sample in a study of T-cell reconstitution after alpha-beta-depleted transplantation in children. In TCRdb, the PCR reads were re-called with MiXCR into one record per CDR3 protein. The data show some 200,000 distinct CDR3 sequences, roughly a tenth seen once. Sequencing used PBMCs from the stem cell graft donor, obtained from the stem cell graft. Receptors originate from a human donor who donated a stem cell graft to a child with acute lymphoblastic leukemia. Both conserved end residues are part of each CDR3.

CDR3 length: 13
J gene: TRBJ1-2
V gene: TRBV11-2
CDR3 protein: CASSLGVNYGYTF

CDR3 length: 15
J gene: TRBJ1-4
V gene: TRBV5-5
CDR3 protein: CASSFSRGSGEKLFF

CDR3 length: 17
J gene: TRBJ2-5
V gene: TRBV11-2
CDR3 protein: CASSLEGSTWGGETQYF

CDR3 length: 13
J gene: TRBJ2-7
V gene: TRBV18
CDR3 protein: CASSINSGYEQYF

CDR3 length: 14
J gene: TRBJ1-5
V gene: TRBV12-3/TRBV12-4
CDR3 protein: CASTAGGSNQPQHF

CDR3 length: 16
J gene: TRBJ2-2
V gene: TRBV5-1
CDR3 protein: CASSLNPGLDTGELFF

CDR3 length: 16
J gene: TRBJ2-3
V gene: TRBV20-1
CDR3 protein: CSATPPLRGTTDTQYF

CDR3 length: 16
J gene: TRBJ2-3
V gene: TRBV27
CDR3 protein: CASSLQGSGGSDTQYF

CDR3 length: 16
J gene: TRBJ2-1
V gene: TRBV7-2
CDR3 protein: CASSYTTSGTYNEQFF

CDR3 length: 14
J gene: TRBJ2-3
V gene: TRBV9
CDR3 protein: CASGGQGRTDTQYF

CDR3 length: 13
J gene: TRBJ2-2
V gene: TRBV7-8
CDR3 protein: CASSLVQDGELFF

CDR3 length: 13
J gene: TRBJ2-7
V gene: TRBV7-9
CDR3 protein: CASSLEIQGKQYF

CDR3 length: 18
J gene: TRBJ1-2
V gene: TRBV11-1
CDR3 protein: CASSSRLDRVTTNYGYTF

CDR3 length: 16
J gene: TRBJ1-5
V gene: TRBV12-3/TRBV12-4
CDR3 protein: CASSSREGQFNQPQHF

CDR3 length: 14
J gene: TRBJ1-5
V gene: TRBV7-2
CDR3 protein: CASSPDQLAQPQHF

CDR3 length: 14
J gene: TRBJ2-5
V gene: TRBV14
CDR3 protein: CASSQRSSQETQYF

CDR3 length: 14
J gene: TRBJ1-4
V gene: TRBV5-1
CDR3 protein: CASSLGQNNEKLFF

CDR3 length: 15
J gene: TRBJ2-2
V gene: TRBV12-3/TRBV12-4
CDR3 protein: CASSLRSGATGELFF

CDR3 length: 15
J gene: TRBJ2-1
V gene: TRBV3-1
CDR3 protein: CASSLGLDSFREQFF

CDR3 length: 15
J gene: TRBJ2-1
V gene: TRBV7-9
CDR3 protein: CASSLWPEGVAEQFF

CDR3 length: 12
J gene: TRBJ1-1
V gene: TRBV20-1
CDR3 protein: CSLGQTNTEAFF

CDR3 length: 15
J gene: TRBJ2-1
V gene: TRBV6-2/TRBV6-3
CDR3 protein: CASRRTGTGLHEQFF

CDR3 length: 16
J gene: TRBJ1-6
V gene: TRBV20-1
CDR3 protein: CSARFTGNRYNSPLHF

CDR3 length: 15
J gene: TRBJ2-1
V gene: TRBV2
CDR3 protein: CASNGGRGGYNEQFF

CDR3 length: 16
J gene: TRBJ2-7
V gene: TRBV9
CDR3 protein: CASSVGVAGAPSEQYF

CDR3 length: 16
J gene: TRBJ2-1
V gene: TRBV6-1
CDR3 protein: CASSEVTAVFHNEQFF

CDR3 length: 13
J gene: TRBJ1-2
V gene: TRBV5-1
CDR3 protein: CASSLSQTYGYTF

CDR3 length: 14
J gene: TRBJ2-3
V gene: TRBV4-1
CDR3 protein: CASSQGDYAATQYF

CDR3 length: 12
J gene: TRBJ1-1
V gene: TRBV5-1
CDR3 protein: CASSLDYTEAFF

CDR3 length: 13
J gene: TRBJ1-3
V gene: TRBV10-2
CDR3 protein: CASSAVSGNTIYF

CDR3 length: 11
J gene: TRBJ1-1
V gene: TRBV11-2
CDR3 protein: CASSLLQEAFF

CDR3 length: 13
J gene: TRBJ1-5
V gene: TRBV4-1
CDR3 protein: CASSQQGDQPQHF

CDR3 length: 15
J gene: TRBJ1-3
V gene: TRBV20-1
CDR3 protein: CSAREWFSSGNTIYF

CDR3 length: 14
J gene: TRBJ1-4
V gene: TRBV14
CDR3 protein: CASSQAGGVEKLFF

CDR3 length: 18
J gene: TRBJ1-2
V gene: TRBV4-3
CDR3 protein: CASSQHVIQGVSNYGYTF

CDR3 length: 13
J gene: TRBJ2-1
V gene: TRBV12-3/TRBV12-4
CDR3 protein: CASSSPPLNEQFF

CDR3 length: 15
J gene: TRBJ2-1
V gene: TRBV5-1
CDR3 protein: CASSPRQGRYNEQFF

CDR3 length: 14
J gene: TRBJ2-1
V gene: TRBV5-1
CDR3 protein: CASNRDRSYNEQFF

CDR3 length: 18
J gene: TRBJ2-7
V gene: TRBV12-3/TRBV12-4
CDR3 protein: CASRSGPVAQPGSYEQYF

CDR3 length: 15
J gene: TRBJ1-1
V gene: TRBV4-1
CDR3 protein: CASSQGRGARTEAFF

CDR3 length: 14
J gene: TRBJ2-1
V gene: TRBV27
CDR3 protein: CASSLAPGRNEKFF

CDR3 length: 13
J gene: TRBJ1-5
V gene: TRBV12-3/TRBV12-4
CDR3 protein: CASSLGSNQPQHF

CDR3 length: 13
J gene: TRBJ2-5
V gene: TRBV27
CDR3 protein: CASSLLAGETQYF